This T cell receptor (beta chain) came from a study of blood T cell repertoires in COVID-19 (dated by TCRdb to the early 2020s). Concerning the study at large: Collaborator samples came from the United States, Italy and Spain and covered acute and convalescent phases of COVID-19. Where available, HLA class I and class II types were taken from metadata supplied by the sample provider and were not determined by assay-based typing. A de-identified subject ID, COVID-19 status, age in years and sex were almost always included in the sample metadata. The material from the prospective study consisted of cDNA or gDNA derived from T cells, B-cell-depleted T cells, or PBMCs. The repertoires were made available in a free public database intended to serve as a resource for research on the immune response to SARS-CoV-2. Deeply sampled blood TCRbeta repertoires from subjects exposed to, actively infected with, or recovered from COVID-19 were included in the dataset. The samples were drawn from the first 160 participants of the ongoing ImmuneRACE study and from 1,254 subjects provided by 6 global collaborators.

This clone was detected a few times. Its specific antigen is unknown. No quality values exist for individual bases; no much larger clone is one base distant. In Seattle, one collaborating source enrolled patients while the infection was active and tracked those patients longitudinally over the course of disease. Collaborating institutions collected whole blood in K2EDTA tubes following their own protocols. For TCRbeta analysis, collaborators shipped samples in one of three forms: frozen whole blood, isolated PBMCs, or DNA extracted from either of those sample types. TCRbeta CDR3 regions were amplified from genomic DNA by means of the immunoSEQ Assay, a bias-controlled multiplex PCR. The authors' pipeline ran thus. The number of nucleated cells in each sample was estimated by amplification of reference gene primers within the assay. To quantify the absolute abundance of each unique TCRbeta CDR3 rearrangement, sequence reads were collapsed and filtered. For each sample, productive Simpson clonality was calculated as the square root of Simpson's diversity index over productive rearrangements. TCRdb retrieved this table from immuneACCESS and kept in-frame rearrangements only. Not all clones are present; in checked studies, unresolved V genes account for under half, and no reason is known for the remainder. D and trimming were read from the DNA, whereas the V and J calls and clone size are those reported in that table. In all, the sample holds approximately 160,000 clones, and about 88% of those were seen once. Together, the top ten hold around 0.5% of the sample.

The CDR3 contains 15 residues, cysteine and phenylalanine counted. Solely the CDR3 DNA is kept, with 45 bases framed from the first base. The junction shows trimming of 0 bases on V and 5 bases on J, and the gene matches do not reach 5 bases of it. The germline V gene (reference sequence) supplies CDR1 GTSNPN and CDR2 SVGIG. General study outcomes and caveats: How much clinical and demographic metadata was included differed by source and by participant, and the metadata was provided uncurated.

The chain links TRBV30 with TRBJ1-4, and 8 junctional nucleotides match TRBD1. The sample taken for sequencing was peripheral blood. The origin of this receptor is a man aged 60-69 years with COVID-19, enrolled during active disease. The CDR3 region reads CAWSVRQGLNEKLFF. The base sequence is TGTGCCTGGAGTGTACGACAGGGGCTAAATGAAAAACTGTTTTTT.